What follows is one T cell receptor beta chain and its context. The source of the sample is a study of beta chain features in type 1 diabetes. Heparinised blood was drawn once per donor, averaging about 0.11 L. V lost 3 bases to trimming and J lost 0 bases, with 15 bases between them. CDR3 length equals 17 residues. Germline V lookup: CDR1 GTSNPN, CDR2 SVGIG (reference sequence). What was sequenced were expressed TCRB transcripts, since all of the isolated RNA had been reverse transcribed. Assay: immunoSEQ multiplex PCR; the TCRdb copy retains only in-frame clones and omits some. The data show nearly 250,000 clones, with approximately 70% seen just once and approximately 0.053% held by the top ten.

What was sequenced was naive CD4+ T cells from blood. This rearrangement joins TRBV30 to TRBJ1-6, with D maybe TRBD1 (5 bases). This receptor was taken from a man aged 25-45 years in good health. The CDR3 loop is CAWRSRGRSSYNSPLHF. The CDR3 region has the DNA TGTGCCTGGAGGAGTCGGGGGAGAAGCTCCTATAATTCACCCCTCCACTTT.